This record concerns one T cell receptor (beta chain) sequence. Libraries were prepared by immunoSEQ multiplex PCR; TCRdb keeps only in-frame clonotypes and omits some of them. The sample contains 30,000 to 45,000 clones, 65% to 80% of which appear only once. This sample stems from a study of OX40 agonist ivuxolimab in advanced cancers. Whole-study context: Hepatocellular carcinoma, melanoma, renal cell or head and neck cancer was diagnosed in the dose-escalation patients.

This CDR3 region has 14 residues. The germline CDR1 and CDR2 sequences are SGHTA and FQGTGA. V was trimmed by 4 bases and J by 3 bases, leaving 11 bases between them. The rearrangement uses TRBV7-3 and TRBJ2-3, with TRBD2 as a possible D gene (6 bases). The material was CD4+ or CD8+ T cells sorted from blood, obtained in a trial of the OX40 agonist ivuxolimab. This clonotype originated in an adult with an advanced solid tumor such as melanoma, head and neck, liver or kidney cancer. Written as DNA, the CDR3 is TGTGCCAGCAGCTCGGGACTGCCGACAGATACGCAGTATTTT. Protein sequence: CASSSGLPTDTQYF.